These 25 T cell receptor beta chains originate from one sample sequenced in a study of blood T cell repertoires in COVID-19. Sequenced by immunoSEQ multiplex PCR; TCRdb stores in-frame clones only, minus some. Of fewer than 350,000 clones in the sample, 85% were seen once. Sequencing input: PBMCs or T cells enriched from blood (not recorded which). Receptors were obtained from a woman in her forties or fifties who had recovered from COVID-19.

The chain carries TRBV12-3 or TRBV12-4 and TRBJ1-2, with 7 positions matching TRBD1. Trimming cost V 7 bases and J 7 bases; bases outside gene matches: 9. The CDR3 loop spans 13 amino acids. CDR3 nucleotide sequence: TGTGCCAGCATTAAACAGGGGCACGGTGGCTACACCTTC. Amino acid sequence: CASIKQGHGGYTF.

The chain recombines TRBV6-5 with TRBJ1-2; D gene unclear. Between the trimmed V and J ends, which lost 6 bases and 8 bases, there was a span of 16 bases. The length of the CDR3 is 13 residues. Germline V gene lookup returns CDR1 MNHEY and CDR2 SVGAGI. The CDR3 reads CASSSPKNRGYTF. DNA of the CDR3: TGTGCCAGCAGCTCCCCCAAGAATCGGGGCTACACCTTC.

The CDR3 nucleotides read TGTGCCAGCAACCCTGTACAGGGGGACTATGGCTACACCTTC. Its protein product is CASNPVQGDYGYTF. The V call is TRBV5-4, the J call TRBJ1-2, with 8 bases fitting TRBD1. The ends lost 6 bases at V and 3 bases at J; junction bases unmatched: 7. This CDR3 spans 14 amino acids. Germline loops: CDR1 SGHNT, CDR2 YYREEE (reference sequence).

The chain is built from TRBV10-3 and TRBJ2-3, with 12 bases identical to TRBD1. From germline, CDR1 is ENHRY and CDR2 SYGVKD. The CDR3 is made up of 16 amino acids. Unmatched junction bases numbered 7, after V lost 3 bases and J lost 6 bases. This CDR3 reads CAISEPGQGAGDTQYF. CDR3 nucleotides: TGTGCCATCAGTGAACCGGGACAGGGGGCAGGGGATACGCAGTATTTT.

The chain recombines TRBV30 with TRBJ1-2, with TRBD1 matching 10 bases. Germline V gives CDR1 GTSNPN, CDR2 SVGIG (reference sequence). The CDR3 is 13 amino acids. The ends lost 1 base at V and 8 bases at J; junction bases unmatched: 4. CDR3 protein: CAWSETGGWGYTF. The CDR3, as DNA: TGTGCCTGGAGTGAGACAGGGGGCTGGGGCTACACCTTC.

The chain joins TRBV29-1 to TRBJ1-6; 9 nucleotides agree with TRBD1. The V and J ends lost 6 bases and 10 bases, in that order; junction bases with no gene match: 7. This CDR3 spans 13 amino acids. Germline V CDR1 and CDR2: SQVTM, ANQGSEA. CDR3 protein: CSVRTGATSPLHF. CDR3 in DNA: TGCAGCGTCCGGACAGGGGCTACATCACCCCTCCACTTT.

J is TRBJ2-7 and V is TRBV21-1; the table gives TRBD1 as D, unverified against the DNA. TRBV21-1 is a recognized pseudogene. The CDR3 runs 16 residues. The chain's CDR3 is CASSKRGGQGDYEQYF. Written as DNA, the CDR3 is TGTGCCAGCAGCAAAAGGGGGGGACAGGGGGACTACGAGCAGTACTTC.

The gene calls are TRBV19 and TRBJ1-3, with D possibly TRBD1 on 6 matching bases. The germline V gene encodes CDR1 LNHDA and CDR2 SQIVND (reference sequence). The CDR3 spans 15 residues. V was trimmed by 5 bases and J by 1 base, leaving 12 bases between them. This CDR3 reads CASSFGQSSGNTIYF. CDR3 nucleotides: TGTGCCAGTAGTTTTGGACAGTCTTCTGGAAACACCATATATTTT.

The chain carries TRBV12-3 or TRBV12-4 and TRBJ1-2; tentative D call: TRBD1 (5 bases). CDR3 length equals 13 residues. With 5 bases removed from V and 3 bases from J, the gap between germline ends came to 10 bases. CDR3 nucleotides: TGTGCCAGCAGTCGGCAACAGGACTATGGCTACACCTTC. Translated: CASSRQQDYGYTF.

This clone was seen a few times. The CDR3 region has the DNA TGTGCCAGCAGCCGACAGGGGGCTAAGGGGAACACTGAAGCTTTCTTT. This translates into CASSRQGAKGNTEAFF. This chain uses TRBV6-6 with TRBJ1-1, with 10 positions matching TRBD1. V was pared by 6 bases and J by 1 base, with 8 bases of the junction left unmatched. The CDR3 spans 16 residues. Germline CDR1 reads MNHNY; CDR2 reads SVGAGI (reference sequence).

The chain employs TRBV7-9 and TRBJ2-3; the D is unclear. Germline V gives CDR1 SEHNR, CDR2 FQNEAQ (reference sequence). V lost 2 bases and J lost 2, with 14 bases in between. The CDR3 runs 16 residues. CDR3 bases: TGTGCCAGCAGCTTACGCGACTTACGGATCACAGATACGCAGTATTTT. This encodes CASSLRDLRITDTQYF.

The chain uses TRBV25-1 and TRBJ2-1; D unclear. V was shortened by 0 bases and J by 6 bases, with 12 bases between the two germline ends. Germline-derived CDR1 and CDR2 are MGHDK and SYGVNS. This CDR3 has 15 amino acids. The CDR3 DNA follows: TGTGCCAGCAGTGAATATCGTCTGACGGGCAATGAGCAGTTCTTC. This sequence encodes CASSEYRLTGNEQFF.

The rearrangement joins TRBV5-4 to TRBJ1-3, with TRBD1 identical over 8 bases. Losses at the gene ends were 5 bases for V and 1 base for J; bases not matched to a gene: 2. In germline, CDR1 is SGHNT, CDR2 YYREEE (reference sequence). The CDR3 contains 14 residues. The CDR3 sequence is CASRDRGSGNTIYF. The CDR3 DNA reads TGTGCCAGCAGAGACAGGGGTTCTGGAAACACCATATATTTT.

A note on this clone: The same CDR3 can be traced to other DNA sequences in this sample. The CDR3 nucleotides read TGTGCCAGCAGCTACAGAAATCAGCCCCAGCATTTT. It encodes CASSYRNQPQHF. The gene calls are TRBV7-9 and TRBJ1-5; no clear D. The CDR3 is 12 residues long. Deletions cut 4 bases from V and 4 bases from J, with 5 bases between. The germline V gene encodes CDR1 SEHNR and CDR2 FQNEAQ (reference sequence).

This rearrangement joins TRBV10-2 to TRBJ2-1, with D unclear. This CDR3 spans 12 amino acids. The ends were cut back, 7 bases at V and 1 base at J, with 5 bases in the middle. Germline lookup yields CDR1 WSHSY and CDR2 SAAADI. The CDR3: CASTPSYNEQFF. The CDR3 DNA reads TGCGCCAGCACCCCGTCCTACAATGAGCAGTTCTTC.

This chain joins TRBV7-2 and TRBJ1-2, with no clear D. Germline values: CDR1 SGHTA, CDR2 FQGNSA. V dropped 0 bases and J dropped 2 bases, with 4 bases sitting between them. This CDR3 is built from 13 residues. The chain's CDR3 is CASSLARNYGYTF. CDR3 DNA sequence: TGTGCCAGCAGCTTAGCACGGAACTATGGCTACACCTTC.

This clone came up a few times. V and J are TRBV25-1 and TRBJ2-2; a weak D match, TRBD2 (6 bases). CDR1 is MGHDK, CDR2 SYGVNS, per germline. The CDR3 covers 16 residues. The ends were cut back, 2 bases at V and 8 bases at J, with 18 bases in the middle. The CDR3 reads CASSEPSVGGRGELFF. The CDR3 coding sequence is TGTGCCAGCAGTGAACCTTCGGTTGGAGGGCGGGGGGAGCTGTTTTTT. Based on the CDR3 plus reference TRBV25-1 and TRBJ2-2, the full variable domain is EADIYQTPRYLVIGTGKKITLECSQTMGHDKMYWYQQDPGMELHLIHYSYGVNSTEKGDLSSESTVSRIRTEHFPLTLESARPSHTSQYLCASSEPSVGGRGELFFGEGSRLTVL.

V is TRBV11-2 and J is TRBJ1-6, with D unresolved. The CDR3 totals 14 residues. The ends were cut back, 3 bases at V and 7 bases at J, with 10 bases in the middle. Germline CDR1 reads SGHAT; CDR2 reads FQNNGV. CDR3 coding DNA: TGTGCCAGCAGCTTCCTGGGCAGCAATTCACCCCTCCACTTT. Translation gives CASSFLGSNSPLHF.

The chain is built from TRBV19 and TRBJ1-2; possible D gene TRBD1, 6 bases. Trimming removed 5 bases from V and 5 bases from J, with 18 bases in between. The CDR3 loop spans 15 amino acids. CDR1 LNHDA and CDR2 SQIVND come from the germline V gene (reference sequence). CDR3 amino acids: CASSEDRSSSYGYTF. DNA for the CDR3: TGTGCCAGTAGTGAAGACAGGAGCTCATCATATGGCTACACCTTC. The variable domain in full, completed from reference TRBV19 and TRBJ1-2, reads DGGITQSPKYLFRKEGQNVTLSCEQNLNHDAMYWYRQDPGQGLRLIYYSQIVNDFQKGDIAEGYSVSREKKESFPLTVTSAQKNPTAFYLCASSEDRSSSYGYTFGSGTRLTVV.

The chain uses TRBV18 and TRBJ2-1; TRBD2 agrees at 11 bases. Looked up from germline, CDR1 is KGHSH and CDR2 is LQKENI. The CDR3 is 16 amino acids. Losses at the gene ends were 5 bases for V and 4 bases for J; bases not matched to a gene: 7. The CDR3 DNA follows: TGTGCCAGCTCAACCACTAGCGGGAGCTCTTACAATGAGCAGTTCTTC. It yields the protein CASSTTSGSSYNEQFF. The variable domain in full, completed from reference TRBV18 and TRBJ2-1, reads NAGVMQNPRHLVRRRGQEARLRCSPMKGHSHVYWYRQLPEEGLKFMVYLQKENIIDESGMPKERFSAEFPKEGPSILRIQQVVRGDSAAYFCASSTTSGSSYNEQFFGPGTRLTVL.

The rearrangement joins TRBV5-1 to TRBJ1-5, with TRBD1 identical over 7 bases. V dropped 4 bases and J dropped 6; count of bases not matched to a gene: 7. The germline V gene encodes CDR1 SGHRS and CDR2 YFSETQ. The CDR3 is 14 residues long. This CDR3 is CASSPGQKGQPQHF. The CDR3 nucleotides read TGCGCCAGCAGCCCGGGACAGAAAGGTCAGCCCCAGCATTTT. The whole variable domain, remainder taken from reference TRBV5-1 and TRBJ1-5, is KAGVTQTPRYLIKTRGQQVTLSCSPISGHRSVSWYQQTPGQGLQFLFEYFSETQRNKGNFPGRFSGRQFSNSRSEMNVSTLELGDSALYLCASSPGQKGQPQHFGDGTRLSIL.

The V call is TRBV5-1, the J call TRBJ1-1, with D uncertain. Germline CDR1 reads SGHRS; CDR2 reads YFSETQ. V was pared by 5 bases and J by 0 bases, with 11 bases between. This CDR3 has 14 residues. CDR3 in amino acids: CASRSYTVNTEAFF. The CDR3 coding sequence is TGCGCCAGCAGGTCATATACAGTGAACACTGAAGCTTTCTTT.

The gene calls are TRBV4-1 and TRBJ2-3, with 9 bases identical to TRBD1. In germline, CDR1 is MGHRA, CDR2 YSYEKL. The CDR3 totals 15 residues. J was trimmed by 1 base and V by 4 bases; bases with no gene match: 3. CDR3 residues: CASSPRDRGTDTQYF. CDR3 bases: TGCGCCAGCAGCCCCCGGGACAGGGGCACAGATACGCAGTATTTT.

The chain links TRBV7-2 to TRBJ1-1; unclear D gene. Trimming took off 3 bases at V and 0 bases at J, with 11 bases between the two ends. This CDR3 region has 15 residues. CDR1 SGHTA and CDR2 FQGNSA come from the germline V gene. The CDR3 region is CASSFLLLMNTEAFF. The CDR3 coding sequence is TGTGCCAGCAGCTTCTTACTCTTGATGAACACTGAAGCTTTCTTT.

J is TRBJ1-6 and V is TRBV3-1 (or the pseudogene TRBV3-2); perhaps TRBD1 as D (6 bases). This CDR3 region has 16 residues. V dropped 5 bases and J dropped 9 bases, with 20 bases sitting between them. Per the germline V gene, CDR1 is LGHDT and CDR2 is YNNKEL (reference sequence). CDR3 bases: TGTGCCAGCAGCGCGACAGGCCCCGTATTGGGTTCACCCCTCCACTTT. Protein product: CASSATGPVLGSPLHF.